Following are 11 T cell receptor beta chains from one sample sequenced in a study of T cell changes during pregnancy in multiple sclerosis. Some clones are missing from TCRdb's copy, which holds only in-frame ones; the method was immunoSEQ multiplex PCR. The sample has tens of thousands of clones; around 93% are singletons. This specimen consisted of CD8+ T cells from peripheral blood mononuclear cells, obtained in the second trimester of pregnancy. These receptors were obtained from a female donor with multiple sclerosis, enrolled in a pregnancy study.

This chain uses TRBV19 with TRBJ2-7; D is perhaps TRBD2 (6 bases). V gave up 1 base and J gave up 4 bases, with 14 bases separating them. The CDR3 consists of 15 residues. CDR1 is LNHDA and CDR2 is SQIVND in the germline V gene (reference sequence). The CDR3 protein is CASSIVGGPLYEQYF. The CDR3 DNA is TGTGCCAGTAGTATAGTCGGGGGACCTCTTTACGAGCAGTACTTC.

The rearrangement uses TRBV11-2 and TRBJ2-7; TRBD2 might be the D (5 bases). The CDR3 runs 15 residues. Germline V gene data show CDR1 as SGHAT and CDR2 as FQNNGV. Trimming took off 0 bases at V and 3 bases at J, with 12 bases between the two ends. The CDR3 protein is CASSLDDYTFYEQYF. The CDR3 DNA reads as TGTGCCAGCAGCTTAGATGACTACACTTTCTACGAGCAGTACTTC.

The V gene is TRBV6-4, the J gene TRBJ2-3; 9 nucleotides line up with TRBD2. The V segment lost 3 bases and the J segment 2 bases; nucleotides outside the gene matches: 3. The CDR3 runs 15 residues. Germline CDR1 and CDR2: MRHNA and SNTAGT. CDR3 nucleotides: TGTGCCAGCAGTGAGACTAGCGGTTTCACAGATACGCAGTATTTT. Translated: CASSETSGFTDTQYF.

Only one count was recorded for this clone. One end of the junction does not line up with germline, which may come from a read error. As DNA, the CDR3 is TGTGCCAGCGGCGTGGGTAGCGGGGGGGATGCAGATACGCAGTATTTT. Its translation is CASGVGSGGDADTQYF. V usage is TRBV9 and J usage is TRBJ2-3, with TRBD2 matching 11 bases. CDR3 length: 16 residues. In germline, CDR1 is SGDLS, CDR2 YYNGEE.

The chain employs TRBV4-1 and TRBJ1-1; no firm D call. CDR3 length: 15 amino acids. V was trimmed by 5 bases and J by 3 bases, leaving 16 bases between them. The germline gives CDR1 MGHRA, CDR2 YSYEKL. The CDR3 spells CASSVVSQFDTEAFF. The CDR3 nucleotides are TGCGCCAGCAGCGTCGTTAGCCAGTTCGACACTGAAGCTTTCTTT.

The chain combines TRBV15 with TRBJ2-1; 8 bases line up with TRBD2. The junction had 9 bases not matched to a gene; V was cut back by 1 base and J by 7 bases. The CDR3 contains 16 residues. Germline V gene lookup returns CDR1 LNHNV and CDR2 YYDKDF (reference sequence). The DNA of the CDR3 is TGTGCCACCAGCAGAGGAATGGCGGGAGGTCGAAATGAGCAGTTCTTC. Encoded protein: CATSRGMAGGRNEQFF.

V and J are TRBV29-1 and TRBJ2-3; TRBD1 matches at 8 bases. The ends lost 7 bases at V and 2 bases at J; junction bases unmatched: 14. The CDR3 loop spans 16 amino acids. The germline V gene has CDR1 SQVTM and CDR2 ANQGSEA. The CDR3 region is CSEFILGTGPTDTQYF. CDR3 coding DNA: TGCAGCGAATTTATTCTCGGGACAGGCCCCACAGATACGCAGTATTTT.

This clone showed up just a few times. The chain joins TRBV6-1 to TRBJ2-5, with 12 bases lining up with TRBD1. The CDR3 contains 15 residues. V lost 4 bases, J lost 4 bases, and 4 bases stayed unmatched. Germline loops: CDR1 MNHNS, CDR2 SASEGT. The CDR3 spells CASSVGTGGGETQYF. CDR3 sequence (DNA): TGTGCCAGCAGTGTTGGGACAGGGGGCGGAGAGACCCAGTACTTC.

The rearrangement links TRBV27 to TRBJ2-1, with TRBD2 matching over 7 bases. V lost 6 bases to trimming and J lost 2 bases; unmatched junction nucleotides: 7. The germline V gene encodes CDR1 MNHEY and CDR2 SMNVEV (reference sequence). The CDR3 totals 15 residues. DNA for the CDR3: TGTGCCAGCAGCTTGGGGGAGGGGACCTACAATGAGCAGTTCTTC. This gives the protein CASSLGEGTYNEQFF.

The V and J genes are TRBV28 and TRBJ2-1; a weak D match, TRBD1 (5 bases). Germline V gene sequence: CDR1 MDHEN, CDR2 SYDVKM. The CDR3 has 14 residues. Between the trimmed V and J ends, which lost 6 bases and 4 bases, there was a span of 13 bases. CDR3 amino acids: CASSRLTDYNEQFF. The CDR3 nucleotides read TGTGCCAGCAGCCGCCTGACAGATTACAATGAGCAGTTCTTC. The entire variable domain, with the rest obtained from reference TRBV28 and TRBJ2-1, is as follows: DVKVTQSSRYLVKRTGEKVFLECVQDMDHENMFWYRQDPGLGLRLIYFSYDVKMKEKGDIPEGYSVSREKKERFSLILESASTNQTSMYLCASSRLTDYNEQFFGPGTRLTVL.

This rearrangement joins TRBV27 to TRBJ2-1; 11 nucleotides agree with TRBD2. This CDR3 spans 16 amino acids. The germline V gene encodes CDR1 MNHEY and CDR2 SMNVEV (reference sequence). V was clipped by 2 bases and J by 9 bases; unmatched bases: 9. Here the CDR3 reads CASSLGWVAGGLEQFF. The DNA for the CDR3 is TGTGCCAGCAGTTTAGGTTGGGTAGCGGGGGGGCTTGAGCAGTTCTTC.